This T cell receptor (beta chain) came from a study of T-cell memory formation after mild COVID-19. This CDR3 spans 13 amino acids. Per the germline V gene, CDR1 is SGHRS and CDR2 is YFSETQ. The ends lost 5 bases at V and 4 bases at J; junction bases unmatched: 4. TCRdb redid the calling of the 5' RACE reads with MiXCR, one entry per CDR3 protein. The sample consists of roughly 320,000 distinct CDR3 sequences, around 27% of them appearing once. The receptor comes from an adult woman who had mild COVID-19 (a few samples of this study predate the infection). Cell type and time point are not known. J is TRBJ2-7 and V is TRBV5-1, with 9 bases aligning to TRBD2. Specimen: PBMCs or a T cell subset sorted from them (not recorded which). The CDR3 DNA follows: TGCGCCAGCAGAGCTAGCGGGGAGTACGAGCAGTACTTC. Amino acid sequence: CASRASGEYEQYF.